The 14 T cell receptor beta chains listed next were all sequenced from one sample in a study of T cell responses to AZD1222 COVID-19 vaccine. Generated by immunoSEQ multiplex PCR, the TCRdb table keeps only in-frame clones and is missing some. The repertoire holds about 75,000 clones, 88% seen once, with more than 8% in the top ten. Sequencing was performed on peripheral blood, taken 28 days after the second dose of the MenACWY control vaccine. Every receptor here comes from an adult who received the MenACWY meningococcal vaccine as a control.

The genes are TRBV6-5 and TRBJ1-5; no clear D gene. The CDR3 runs to 13 residues. Germline-derived CDR1 and CDR2 are MNHEY and SVGAGI. Trimming pared 6 bases from V and 4 bases from J, leaving 10 bases between. The CDR3 region is CASRGTVNQPQHF. The CDR3 DNA sequence: TGTGCCAGCAGGGGAACAGTTAATCAGCCCCAGCATTTT.

The chain links TRBV13 to TRBJ2-7, with D maybe TRBD2 (5 bases). Germline values: CDR1 PRHDT, CDR2 FYEKMQ (reference sequence). The CDR3 length is 15 residues. With 4 bases removed from V and 2 bases from J, the gap between germline ends came to 15 bases. CDR3 loop: CASSSKGEVTYEQYF. In DNA, the CDR3 is TGTGCCAGCAGCTCCAAGGGAGAGGTCACCTACGAGCAGTACTTC.

The CDR3 nucleotides are TGTGCCAGCAGTCGAGGGAGTTTTGGCACAGATACGCAGTATTTT. Translation: CASSRGSFGTDTQYF. V gene TRBV5-6 combines with J gene TRBJ2-3, with D possibly TRBD2 on 5 matching bases. V shed 5 bases and J shed 1 base, with 14 bases lying between them. This CDR3 comprises 15 residues. In germline, CDR1 is SGHDT, CDR2 YYEEEE.

CDR3 DNA sequence: TGTGCCAGCAGTCGCGGAGGACTAGCGGGGTCCAATGAGCAGTTCTTC. Protein: CASSRGGLAGSNEQFF. The chain employs TRBV6-2 or TRBV6-3 and TRBJ2-1; TRBD2 agrees at 12 bases. The V segment lost 5 bases and the J segment 6 bases; nucleotides outside the gene matches: 8. This CDR3 contains 16 residues. Germline loops: CDR1 MNHEY, CDR2 SVGEGT.

The chain is built from TRBV11-2 and TRBJ1-1; D not certain. The CDR3 loop spans 13 amino acids. Per germline, CDR1 SGHAT and CDR2 FQNNGV. The V gene lost 3 bases and the J gene lost 1 base, with 6 bases spanning the gap. The CDR3 DNA sequence: TGTGCCAGCAGCTTTGAGGGGAACACTGAAGCTTTCTTT. It yields the protein CASSFEGNTEAFF.

The chain uses TRBV30 and TRBJ1-1; D unresolved. The CDR3 covers 14 residues. The V gene's germline CDR1 is GTSNPN and CDR2 SVGIG (reference sequence). Trimming took 5 bases from V and 4 from J, leaving 17 bases between them. The CDR3 DNA is TGTGCCTGGGATTCGGGCCGAGGGAGCACTGAAGCTTTCTTT. Protein product: CAWDSGRGSTEAFF.

V usage is TRBV6-4 and J usage is TRBJ2-1; 8 bases are a match to TRBD2. Germline V gives CDR1 MRHNA, CDR2 SNTAGT. This CDR3 spans 15 amino acids. J lost 1 base, V lost 3 bases, and 2 bases had no gene match. Here the CDR3 reads CASSDTGGSYNEQFF. The CDR3 bases are TGTGCCAGCAGTGATACGGGGGGGTCCTACAATGAGCAGTTCTTC.

The chain carries TRBV10-3 and TRBJ1-1; 9 bases line up with TRBD1. V gave up 6 bases and J gave up 1 base; unmatched junction bases: 6. Germline CDR1 and CDR2: ENHRY and SYGVKD. The CDR3 has 15 amino acids. CDR3 protein: CAISPGTGRNTEAFF. The DNA of the CDR3 is TGTGCCATCAGCCCCGGGACAGGGCGGAACACTGAAGCTTTCTTT.

V usage is TRBV3-1 (or the pseudogene TRBV3-2) and J usage is TRBJ2-3; the match to TRBD2 covers 8 bases. The CDR3 consists of 19 residues. V shed 0 bases, J shed 2 bases, and the junction held 13 bases outside the gene matches. Germline V CDR1 and CDR2: LGHDT, YNNKEL (reference sequence). DNA for the CDR3: TGTGCCAGCAGCCAAGATTTGGCGGGGGGACCCGAAAACACAGATACGCAGTATTTT. Translation: CASSQDLAGGPENTDTQYF.

This chain uses TRBV30 with TRBJ2-7; weak D call: TRBD1 (5 bases). This CDR3 spans 13 amino acids. The germline V gene encodes CDR1 GTSNPN and CDR2 SVGIG (reference sequence). The V gene lost 5 bases and the J gene lost 7 bases, with 18 bases spanning the gap. Here the CDR3 reads CAWRAYDSGEQYF. The DNA for the CDR3 is TGTGCCTGGCGGGCGTATGACAGTGGTGAGCAGTACTTC.

The chain links TRBV3-1 (or the pseudogene TRBV3-2) to TRBJ1-3; D remains ambiguous. In germline, CDR1 is LGHDT, CDR2 YNNKEL (reference sequence). The CDR3 is 12 residues long. V gave up 6 bases and J gave up 0 bases, with 3 bases separating them. The CDR3 DNA reads as TGTGCCAGCAGAGCCTCTGGAAACACCATATATTTT. Translated, it gives CASRASGNTIYF.

The V gene is TRBV7-9, the J gene TRBJ1-6; D not resolved. The CDR3 is 15 residues long. The germline V and J ends were trimmed by 2 bases and 9 bases, with 14 bases remaining between them. Germline values: CDR1 SEHNR, CDR2 FQNEAQ (reference sequence). The CDR3 nucleotides are TGTGCCAGCAGCTTACGGCAGGCTGATGGTTCACCCCTCCACTTT. This codes for CASSLRQADGSPLHF.

The chain carries TRBV18 and TRBJ1-1; D is ambiguous. The CDR3 consists of 12 residues. Germline CDR1 and CDR2: KGHSH and LQKENI. With 3 bases removed from V and 9 bases from J, the gap between germline ends came to 11 bases. The CDR3 region is CASSPEGFQAFF. DNA for the CDR3: TGTGCCAGCTCACCGGAAGGGTTTCAAGCTTTCTTT.

V and J are TRBV24-1 and TRBJ2-3; tentative D call: TRBD2 (6 bases). The V and J ends lost 3 bases and 4 bases respectively, with 13 bases between them. The germline gives CDR1 KGHDR, CDR2 SFDVKD. The CDR3 covers 15 residues. Written as DNA, the CDR3 is TGTGCCACCAGTGATCCGACGACTAGTCCAGATACGCAGTATTTT. Protein sequence: CATSDPTTSPDTQYF.